This T cell receptor (beta chain) stems from a study of radiation and T cells in renal cell carcinoma. Sequenced by immunoSEQ multiplex PCR; TCRdb stores in-frame clones only, minus some. In the table there are approximately 140,000 clones, around 78% of which are singletons. A few counts support this clone. Germline CDR1 SNHLY, CDR2 FYNNEI. J lost 2 bases, V lost 6 bases, and 6 bases had no gene match. The CDR3 is made up of 14 amino acids. Time point given: baseline pretreatment blood. Treatment meaning: 15 Gy SBRT to primary tumor, nephrectomy 4 weeks later. This specimen was blood, taken from a patient whose treatment included radiotherapy and nephrectomy. The sequence came from a woman in her forties or fifties with renal cell carcinoma. The chain carries TRBV2 and TRBJ1-1; TRBD1 matches 7 bases. The CDR3 bases are TGTGCCAGCAGCACAGGGGCTTTAAACACTGAAGCTTTCTTT. It specifies CASSTGALNTEAFF.